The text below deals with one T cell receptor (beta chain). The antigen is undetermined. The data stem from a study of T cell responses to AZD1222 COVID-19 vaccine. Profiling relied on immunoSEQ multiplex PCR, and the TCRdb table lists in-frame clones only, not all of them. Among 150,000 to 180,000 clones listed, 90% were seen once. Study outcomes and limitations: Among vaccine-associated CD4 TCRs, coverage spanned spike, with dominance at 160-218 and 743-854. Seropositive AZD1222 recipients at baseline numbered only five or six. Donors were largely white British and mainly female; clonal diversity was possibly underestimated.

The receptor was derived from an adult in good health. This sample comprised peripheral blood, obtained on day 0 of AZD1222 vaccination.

The CDR3 bases are TGTGCCAGCAGTGGGACTAGCGGTAGCTCCTACGAGCAGTACTTC. The encoded protein is CASSGTSGSSYEQYF. The gene calls are TRBV6-2 or TRBV6-3 and TRBJ2-7; 11 bases align to TRBD2. The CDR3 runs to 15 residues. V was clipped by 5 bases and J by 0 bases; unmatched bases: 3. CDR1 is MNHEY, CDR2 SVGEGT, per germline.